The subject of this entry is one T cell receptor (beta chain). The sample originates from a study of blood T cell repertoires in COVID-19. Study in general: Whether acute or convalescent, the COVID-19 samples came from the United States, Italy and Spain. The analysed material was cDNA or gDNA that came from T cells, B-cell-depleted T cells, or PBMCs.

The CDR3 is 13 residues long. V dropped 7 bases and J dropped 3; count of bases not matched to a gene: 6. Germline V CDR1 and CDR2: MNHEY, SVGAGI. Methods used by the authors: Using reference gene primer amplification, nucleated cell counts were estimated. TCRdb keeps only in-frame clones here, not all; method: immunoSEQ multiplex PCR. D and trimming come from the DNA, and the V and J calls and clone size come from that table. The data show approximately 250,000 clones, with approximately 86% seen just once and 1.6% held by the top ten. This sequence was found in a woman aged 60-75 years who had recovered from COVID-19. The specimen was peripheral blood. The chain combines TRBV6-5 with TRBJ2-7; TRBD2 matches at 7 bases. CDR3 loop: CASTKSGNYEQYF. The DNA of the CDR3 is TGTGCCAGCACCAAGAGCGGGAACTACGAGCAGTACTTC.